Each of the 23 T cell receptor beta chains below was sequenced from the same sample in a study of cytomegalovirus exposure and HLA in healthy donors. PCR involved 60 Vbeta and 13 Jbeta primers. TCRdb's copy holds only in-frame clones and misses some; the assay was immunoSEQ multiplex PCR. The sample lists about 110,000 clones, around 80% seen once, with 3.1% in the top ten. The sequencing sample was made of PBMCs. The source is a woman between 40 and 55 years old in good health and CMV-seronegative.

The chain has TRBV6-6 and TRBJ2-1; 10 nucleotides align to TRBD1. V lost 6 bases to trimming and J lost 5 bases; unmatched junction nucleotides: 7. CDR1 and CDR2 (germline): MNHNY, SVGAGI (reference sequence). The CDR3 covers 15 residues. The CDR3 nucleotides are TGTGCCAGCAGGCCCGCCGGGACAGGGGACAATGAGCAGTTCTTC. Its translation: CASRPAGTGDNEQFF.

This clone has just one count. The chain joins TRBV6-1 to TRBJ1-1; D call uncertain. This CDR3 contains 13 residues. Germline V lookup: CDR1 MNHNS, CDR2 SASEGT. Trimming left V 6 bases short and J 1 base short, with 9 bases between. The CDR3 DNA is TGTGCCAGCAGCCCTACGGGGAACACTGAAGCTTTCTTT. Protein: CASSPTGNTEAFF.

Regarding this clone: Within the sample, other DNA sequences also encode this same CDR3. V gene TRBV2 combines with J gene TRBJ1-1; TRBD1 matches 7 bases. Germline V CDR1 and CDR2: SNHLY, FYNNEI. This CDR3 spans 13 amino acids. The trim removed 6 bases at V and 1 base at J, leaving 2 bases unmatched. CDR3 residues: CASSRQGNTEAFF. Written as DNA, the CDR3 is TGTGCCAGCAGCCGACAGGGGAACACTGAAGCTTTCTTT.

The chain is built from TRBV6-5 and TRBJ2-1; maybe TRBD1 (5 bases). CDR3 length equals 14 residues. V dropped 7 bases and J dropped 0 bases, with 10 bases sitting between them. Germline V gene sequence: CDR1 MNHEY, CDR2 SVGAGI. The DNA for the CDR3 is TGTGCCAGCACCCCCGACAGCTCCTACAATGAGCAGTTCTTC. Translating gives CASTPDSSYNEQFF.

This chain uses TRBV6-1 with TRBJ1-1; 8 nucleotides match TRBD1. J gave up 6 bases and V 6 bases, and 6 bases lay outside the gene matches. CDR3 length: 13 residues. Germline V lookup: CDR1 MNHNS, CDR2 SASEGT. This CDR3 is CASSRTGNSEAFF. The CDR3 DNA follows: TGTGCCAGCAGCAGGACAGGGAATTCTGAAGCTTTCTTT.

The chain carries TRBV28 and TRBJ2-1; a possible D gene is TRBD2 (5 bases). Germline CDR1 and CDR2: MDHEN and SYDVKM. CDR3 length: 16 amino acids. The ends were cut back, 2 bases at V and 2 bases at J, with 13 bases in the middle. As DNA, the CDR3 is TGTGCCAGCAGTTTAACCGGGAATCAACCCTACAATGAGCAGTTCTTC. It encodes CASSLTGNQPYNEQFF.

The chain combines TRBV29-1 with TRBJ2-2; tentatively, D is TRBD1 (7 bases). Between the trimmed V and J ends, which lost 6 bases and 5 bases, there was a span of 13 bases. CDR3 length: 13 amino acids. Germline values: CDR1 SQVTM, CDR2 ANQGSEA. The CDR3 bases are TGCAGCGTCTTCCAGGGGGGAACCGGGGAGCTGTTTTTT. It specifies CSVFQGGTGELFF.

The rearrangement links TRBV7-9 to TRBJ2-5; a possible D gene is TRBD1 (5 bases). This CDR3 is 14 amino acids long. V was cut by 2 bases and J by 5 bases, with 12 bases left in between. CDR1 SEHNR and CDR2 FQNEAQ come from the germline V gene (reference sequence). The CDR3 reads CASSLWSGLETQYF. Here the CDR3 DNA reads TGTGCCAGCAGCTTATGGTCAGGGTTGGAGACCCAGTACTTC.

This chain links TRBV30 with TRBJ2-5, with 8 bases fitting TRBD1. The trim removed 3 bases at V and 11 bases at J, leaving 5 bases unmatched. The CDR3 is 11 amino acids. Germline V gene sequence: CDR1 GTSNPN, CDR2 SVGIG (reference sequence). The CDR3: CAWSPGGQQYF. As DNA, the CDR3 is TGTGCCTGGAGCCCAGGGGGCCAGCAGTACTTC.

The rearrangement joins TRBV27 to TRBJ2-7; D not resolved. V was clipped by 0 bases and J by 2 bases, with 11 bases between them. Germline CDR1 is MNHEY and CDR2 is SMNVEV (reference sequence). The CDR3 runs to 15 residues. The CDR3 coding sequence is TGTGCCAGCAGTTTATCGTACGACACAACCTACGAGCAGTACTTC. This codes for CASSLSYDTTYEQYF.

The chain carries TRBV10-3 and TRBJ2-2, with 11 bases aligning to TRBD2. The CDR3 is 17 amino acids. V shed 6 bases, J shed 3 bases, and the junction held 9 bases outside the gene matches. CDR1 and CDR2 (germline): ENHRY, SYGVKD. The CDR3 sequence: CAIRGTSGAYHTGELFF. The CDR3 DNA is TGTGCCATCAGGGGGACTAGCGGAGCTTACCACACCGGGGAGCTGTTTTTT.

The genes are TRBV28 and TRBJ1-6; 11 nucleotides agree with TRBD1. The CDR3 totals 14 residues. The germline CDR1 and CDR2 sequences are MDHEN and SYDVKM. J lost 7 bases, V lost 9 bases, and 5 bases had no gene match. This CDR3 reads CASLDRGQNSPLHF. The CDR3 coding sequence is TGTGCCAGTCTGGACAGGGGGCAGAATTCACCCCTCCACTTT.

V usage is TRBV18 and J usage is TRBJ2-1; 14 bases match TRBD2. The germline V gene has CDR1 KGHSH and CDR2 LQKENI. V lost 4 bases, J lost 6 bases, and 17 bases stayed unmatched. The CDR3 runs to 20 residues. CDR3 residues: CASSQPGLAGVGNSGNEQFF. The DNA of the CDR3 is TGTGCCAGCTCACAACCGGGACTAGCGGGAGTGGGCAATTCCGGCAATGAGCAGTTCTTC.

The rearrangement uses TRBV10-3 and TRBJ2-1; 9 bases map to TRBD1. Germline values: CDR1 ENHRY, CDR2 SYGVKD. This CDR3 comprises 15 residues. The J segment lost 7 bases and the V segment lost 5 bases, leaving 9 bases of the junction unmatched. The CDR3 loop reads CAISHGQGMRNEQFF. DNA of the CDR3: TGTGCCATCAGTCACGGACAGGGGATGAGGAATGAGCAGTTCTTC.

CDR3 DNA: TGTGCCACCAGCAGAGACAGGGGCGAAGAGACCCAGTACTTC. It translates to CATSRDRGEETQYF. V gene TRBV15 combines with J gene TRBJ2-5, with D perhaps TRBD1 (6 bases). Germline V CDR1 and CDR2: LNHNV, YYDKDF (reference sequence). V dropped 0 bases and J dropped 3 bases, with 8 bases sitting between them. The CDR3 length is 14 residues.

The chain has TRBV11-2 and TRBJ2-3; no clear D. The CDR3 covers 14 residues. Between the trimmed V and J ends, which lost 5 bases and 6 bases, there was a span of 15 bases. From germline, CDR1 is SGHAT and CDR2 FQNNGV. The CDR3 is CASSRLSLLDTQYF. The CDR3, as DNA: TGTGCCAGCAGCCGACTCTCATTATTGGATACGCAGTATTTT.

Note on this clone: The junction departs from germline at one end; a sequencing error may be responsible. As DNA, the CDR3 is TGTGCCAGCAGTGAAGCTATTGGGAATATAGACTATGGCCACACCTTC. Encoded protein: CASSEAIGNIDYGHTF. V gene TRBV6-1 combines with J gene TRBJ1-2; D is unclear. Germline V gene data show CDR1 as MNHNS and CDR2 as SASEGT. There are 16 residues in the CDR3.

The genes are TRBV19 and TRBJ2-5; perhaps TRBD2 as D (5 bases). The last part of the DNA fits TRBJ2-7 better; the J call may be wrong. The CDR3 is 13 amino acids. Germline V gives CDR1 LNHDA, CDR2 SQIVND (reference sequence). The CDR3 loop reads CASSPRGNYEQYF. The CDR3 DNA sequence: TGTGCCAGTAGTCCAAGAGGGAACTACGAGCAGTACTTC.

This chain connects TRBV28 to TRBJ2-1; a possible D gene is TRBD2 (5 bases). Germline V gene data show CDR1 as MDHEN and CDR2 as SYDVKM. This CDR3 has 13 residues. The V end was cut by 8 bases, the J end by 3 bases, with 11 bases between. The CDR3 here is CASGLASYNEQFF. CDR3 in DNA: TGTGCCAGCGGGCTAGCTAGCTACAATGAGCAGTTCTTC.

The V and J genes are TRBV4-2 and TRBJ1-2, with D perhaps TRBD1 (5 bases). This CDR3 has 16 amino acids. Germline CDR1 and CDR2: LGHNA and YNFKEQ. Deletions cut 0 bases from V and 0 bases from J, with 11 bases between. The CDR3 protein is CASSQEQGQANYGYTF. The CDR3 DNA follows: TGTGCCAGCAGCCAAGAGCAGGGCCAGGCTAACTATGGCTACACCTTC.

This chain's CDR3 is CASSIQGHNQPQHF. CDR3 in DNA: TGTGCCAGTAGTATTCAGGGGCACAATCAGCCCCAGCATTTT. V gene TRBV19 combines with J gene TRBJ1-5, with a weak D call TRBD1 (6 bases). The CDR3 consists of 14 residues. Germline V gene lookup returns CDR1 LNHDA and CDR2 SQIVND (reference sequence). V shed 3 bases and J shed 3 bases, with 9 bases lying between them.

The rearrangement joins TRBV28 to TRBJ2-7, with 9 bases lining up with TRBD1. The CDR3 loop spans 14 amino acids. Per germline, CDR1 MDHEN and CDR2 SYDVKM. With V trimmed by 6 bases and J by 2 bases, 5 bases remained unmatched. In DNA, the CDR3 is TGTGCCAGCAGGGTCCGGGACAGGGCCTACGAGCAGTACTTC. The encoded protein is CASRVRDRAYEQYF. The whole variable domain, filled in from reference TRBV28 and TRBJ2-7, reads DVKVTQSSRYLVKRTGEKVFLECVQDMDHENMFWYRQDPGLGLRLIYFSYDVKMKEKGDIPEGYSVSREKKERFSLILESASTNQTSMYLCASRVRDRAYEQYFGPGTRLTVT.

The rearrangement joins TRBV10-1 to TRBJ2-7, with D possibly matching TRBD1 (6 bases). The V and J ends lost 8 bases and 2 bases respectively, with 16 bases between them. The CDR3 spans 14 residues. CDR1 WNHNN and CDR2 SYGVQD come from the germline V gene (reference sequence). The CDR3 region has the DNA TGCGCCAGCTCACAGGGCGGTCTCCCCTACGAGCAGTACTTC. Its translation: CASSQGGLPYEQYF.